The sequence of this T cell receptor beta chain was determined in a study of Graves' ophthalmopathy and Graves' hyperthyroidism. Whole-study results and caveats: A majority of expanded thyroid clonotypes exceeding 0.001 frequency were likewise present in blood.

At least ten counts were recorded for this clonotype. No antigen is known for it. The authors amplified TCR beta CDR3 regions from RNA transcripts. Scientists carried out first-round RT-PCR using HTBI primers and then a second-round multiplex PCR. TCRdb processed the multiplex PCR reads anew with MiXCR; each CDR3 protein has one entry. The top ten hold roughly 6.9% of the sample, which has about 620,000 distinct CDR3 sequences, about 24% seen once. Trimming shortened V by 2 bases and J by 3 bases, and 8 bases separated the two germline ends. The CDR3 has 13 residues. The sequence derives from a woman aged 18 to 35 with stable Graves' hyperthyroidism. Some clones in this sample may be carry-over from other donors' samples. J is TRBJ2-7 and V is TRBV12-3 or TRBV12-4; D remains ambiguous. The specimen sequenced was peripheral blood. The CDR3 protein is CASSLQDIYEQYF. CDR3 bases: TGTGCCAGCAGTTTACAGGATATCTACGAGCAGTACTTC.